This TCR beta chain was recorded in a study of blood T cells in healthy people across ages. Findings of the study overall: It was the long-lived donors that had more naive CD4+ cells and higher diversity than aged donors.

Trimming at V came to 2 bases and at J to 4 bases, leaving 10 bases not matched to a gene. Germline V gene sequence: CDR1 SGHRS, CDR2 YFSETQ. This CDR3 comprises 16 residues. Every sample yielded at least 6.5 million isolated PBMCs. This clonotype was detected only once. Its target is unknown. Primed by a sample-barcoded 5' primer and a J-beta primer mix, a second PCR proceeded for 7 to 11 cycles. TCRdb fed the 5' RACE reads into MiXCR, producing one record per CDR3 protein. The sample carries hundreds of thousands of distinct CDR3 sequences, 32% recorded once. V and J are TRBV5-1 and TRBJ2-3, with 7 bases fitting TRBD2. The sequenced sample was blood. The receptor was derived from a woman older than 75 in good health. The CDR3 loop is CASSLHRTGGADTQYF. The CDR3 nucleotides read TGCGCCAGCAGCTTACACCGGACGGGGGGAGCAGATACGCAGTATTTT.